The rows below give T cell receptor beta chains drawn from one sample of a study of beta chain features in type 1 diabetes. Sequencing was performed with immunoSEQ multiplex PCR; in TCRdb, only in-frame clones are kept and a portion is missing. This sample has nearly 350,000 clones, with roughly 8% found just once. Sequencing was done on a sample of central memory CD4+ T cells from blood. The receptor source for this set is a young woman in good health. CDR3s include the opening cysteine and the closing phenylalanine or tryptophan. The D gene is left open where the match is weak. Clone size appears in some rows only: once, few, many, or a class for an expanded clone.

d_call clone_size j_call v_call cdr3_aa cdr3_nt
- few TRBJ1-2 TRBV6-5 CASSRQFNYGYTF TGTGCCAGCAGCCGGCAGTTTAACTATGGCTACACCTTC
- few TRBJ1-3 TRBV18 CASSPQGAGNTIYF TGTGCCAGCTCACCACAGGGCGCTGGAAACACCATATATTTT
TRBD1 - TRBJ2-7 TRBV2 CASSPRTGFGEQYF TGTGCCAGCAGTCCTAGGACAGGGTTTGGCGAGCAGTACTTC
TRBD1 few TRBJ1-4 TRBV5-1 CASSFVGGTNEKLFF TGCGCCAGCAGCTTTGTAGGGGGCACTAATGAAAAACTGTTTTTT
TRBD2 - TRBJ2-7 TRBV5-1 CASSLTTSGINYEQYF TGCGCCAGCAGCTTGACGACTAGCGGAATAAATTACGAGCAGTACTTC
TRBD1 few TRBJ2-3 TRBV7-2 CASSVQGARSTDTQYF TGTGCCAGCAGCGTCCAGGGGGCTAGGAGCACAGATACGCAGTATTTT
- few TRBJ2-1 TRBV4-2 CASSQEVSPNEQFF TGTGCCAGCAGCCAAGAGGTTAGTCCCAATGAGCAGTTCTTC
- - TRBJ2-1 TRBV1 CTSSHNQFRATYNEQFF TGCACCAGCAGCCATAATCAATTTCGGGCTACATACAATGAGCAGTTCTTC
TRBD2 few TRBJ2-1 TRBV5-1 CASSTPPGLAGGAEQFF TGCGCCAGCAGCACCCCCCCGGGACTAGCGGGAGGAGCTGAGCAGTTCTTC
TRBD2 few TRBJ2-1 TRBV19 CASSINPSGMNEQFF TGTGCCAGTAGTATAAATCCTAGCGGGATGAATGAGCAGTTCTTC
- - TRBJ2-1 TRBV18 CASSPLAGIYNEQFF TGTGCCAGCTCACCTCTGGCGGGTATTTACAATGAGCAGTTCTTC
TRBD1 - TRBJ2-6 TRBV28 CASSSTGVSGANVLTF TGTGCCAGCAGTTCGACAGGGGTGTCTGGGGCCAACGTCCTGACTTTC
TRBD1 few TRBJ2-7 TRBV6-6 CASSYATGGSYEQYF TGTGCCAGCAGTTACGCGACAGGGGGCTCCTACGAGCAGTACTTC
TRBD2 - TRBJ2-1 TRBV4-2 CASSQRTSGIDEQFF TGTGCCAGCAGCCAAAGGACTAGCGGGATCGATGAGCAGTTCTTC
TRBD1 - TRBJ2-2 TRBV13 CASSFRRGQSGELFF TGTGCCAGCAGCTTTCGCAGGGGGCAATCCGGGGAGCTGTTTTTT
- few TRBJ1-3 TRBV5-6 CASSRSTGFYTIYF TGTGCCAGCAGCCGGAGTACGGGATTTTACACCATATATTTT
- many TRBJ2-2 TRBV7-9 CASSRGPELFF TGTGCCAGCAGCAGGGGACCTGAGCTGTTTTTT
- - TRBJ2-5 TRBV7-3 CASSLAPQETQYF TGTGCCAGCAGCTTGGCACCCCAAGAGACCCAGTACTTC
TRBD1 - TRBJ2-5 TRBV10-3 CAIRTGGEETQYF TGTGCCATAAGGACAGGGGGCGAGGAGACCCAGTACTTC
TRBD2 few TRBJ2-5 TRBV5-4 CASRRGTSGRASETQYF TGTGCCAGCAGGCGAGGGACTAGCGGGAGGGCTTCTGAGACCCAGTACTTC
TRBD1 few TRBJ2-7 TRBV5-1 CASSLSGQGYEQYF TGCGCCAGCAGCTTGTCGGGACAGGGATACGAGCAGTACTTC
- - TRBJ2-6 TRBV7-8 CASSLGHSGANVLTF TGTGCCAGCAGCTTAGGCCACTCTGGGGCCAACGTCCTGACTTTC
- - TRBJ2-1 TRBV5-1 CASSLAVGPPEQFF TGCGCCAGCAGCTTGGCCGTGGGCCCCCCCGAGCAGTTCTTC